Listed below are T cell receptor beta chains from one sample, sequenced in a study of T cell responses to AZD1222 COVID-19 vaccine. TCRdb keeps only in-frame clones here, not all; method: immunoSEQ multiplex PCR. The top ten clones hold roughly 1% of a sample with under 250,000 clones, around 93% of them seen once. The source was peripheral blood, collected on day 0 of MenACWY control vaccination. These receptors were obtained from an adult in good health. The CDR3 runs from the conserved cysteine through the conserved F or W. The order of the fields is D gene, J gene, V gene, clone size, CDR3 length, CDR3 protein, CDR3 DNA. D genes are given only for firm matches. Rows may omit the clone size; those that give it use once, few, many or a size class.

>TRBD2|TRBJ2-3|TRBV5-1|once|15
CASSRRGGRADTQYF
TGCGCCAGCAGCCGTCGGGGGGGCAGAGCAGATACGCAGTATTTT
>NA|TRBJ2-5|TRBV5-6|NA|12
CASSPYQETQYF
TGTGCCAGCAGCCCTTACCAAGAGACCCAGTACTTC
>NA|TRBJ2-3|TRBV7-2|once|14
CASSLVGGADTQYF
TGTGCCAGCAGCTTAGTAGGGGGGGCGGATACGCAGTATTTT
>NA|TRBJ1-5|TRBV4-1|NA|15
CASSQDWTGNQPQHF
TGCGCCAGCAGCCAAGATTGGACAGGCAATCAGCCCCAGCATTTT
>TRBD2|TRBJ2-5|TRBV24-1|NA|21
CATSDFSSFTGGPFLQETQYF
TGTGCCACCAGTGATTTTTCTTCTTTTACGGGGGGGCCCTTCTTACAAGAGACCCAGTACTTC
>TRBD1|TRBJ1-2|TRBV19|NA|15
CATNPGTGINYGYTF
TGTGCCACTAACCCCGGGACAGGGATTAACTATGGCTACACCTTC
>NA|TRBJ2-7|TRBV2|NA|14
CASSRNGGGYEQYF
TGTGCCAGCAGTCGTAACGGTGGGGGATACGAGCAGTACTTC
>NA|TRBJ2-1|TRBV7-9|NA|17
CASSQSSGRGQNNEQFF
TGTGCCAGCAGCCAATCCAGCGGTCGGGGGCAAAACAATGAGCAGTTCTTC
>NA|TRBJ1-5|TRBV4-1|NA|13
CASSQDRGQPQHF
TGCGCCAGCAGCCAAGATAGGGGCCAGCCCCAGCATTTT
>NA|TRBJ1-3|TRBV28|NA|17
CASSPPWGRSGGNTIYF
TGTGCCAGCAGCCCACCTTGGGGCCGCTCGGGAGGAAACACCATATATTTT
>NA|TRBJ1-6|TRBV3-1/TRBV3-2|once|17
CASSQEVGSSYNSPLHF
TGTGCCAGCAGCCAAGAGGTCGGCAGCTCCTATAATTCACCCCTCCACTTT
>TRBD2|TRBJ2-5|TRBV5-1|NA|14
CASSLKLAAETQYF
TGCGCCAGCAGCTTGAAACTAGCGGCAGAGACCCAGTACTTC
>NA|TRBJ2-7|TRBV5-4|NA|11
CASSLAREQYF
TGTGCCAGCAGCTTGGCTCGAGAGCAGTACTTC
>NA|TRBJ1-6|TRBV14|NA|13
CASSQDRKSPLHF
TGTGCCAGCAGCCAAGATCGGAAATCACCCCTCCACTTT
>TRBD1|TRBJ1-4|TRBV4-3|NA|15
CASSQAGQTNEKLFF
TGCGCCAGCAGCCAAGCGGGACAGACTAATGAAAAACTGTTTTTT
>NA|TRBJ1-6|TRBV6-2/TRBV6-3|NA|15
CASSSSGGWNSPLHF
TGTGCCAGCAGTTCTAGCGGGGGCTGGAATTCACCCCTCCACTTT
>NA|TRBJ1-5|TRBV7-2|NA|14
CASSSDTYNQPQHF
TGTGCCAGCAGCTCGGACACATACAATCAGCCCCAGCATTTT
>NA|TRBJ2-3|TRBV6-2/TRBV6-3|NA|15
CASSYSLSLSDTQYF
TGTGCCAGCAGTTACTCGTTGTCCTTGAGCGATACGCAGTATTTT
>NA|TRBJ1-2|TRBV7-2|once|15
CASSQQRAANYGYTF
TGTGCCAGCAGCCAACAAAGGGCGGCAAACTATGGCTACACCTTC
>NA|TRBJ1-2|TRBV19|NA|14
CASSRFGGNYGYTF
TGTGCCAGTAGTCGCTTTGGGGGTAACTATGGCTACACCTTC
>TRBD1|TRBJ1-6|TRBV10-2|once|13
CAVWRGLDSPLHF
TGCGCCGTCTGGAGGGGGCTGGATTCACCCCTCCACTTT
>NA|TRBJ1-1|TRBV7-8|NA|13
CASSYRVGTEAFF
TGTGCCAGCAGCTACAGGGTTGGCACTGAAGCTTTCTTT
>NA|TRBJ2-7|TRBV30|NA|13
CAWSGVGPYEQYF
TGTGCCTGGAGCGGGGTCGGTCCCTACGAGCAGTACTTC
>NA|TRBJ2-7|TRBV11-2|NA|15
CASSLVGPVMDEQYF
TGTGCCAGCAGCTTAGTAGGGCCCGTCATGGACGAGCAGTACTTC
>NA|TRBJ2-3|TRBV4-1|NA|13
CASSQPGRDTQYF
TGCGCCAGCAGCCAACCAGGGAGGGATACGCAGTATTTT
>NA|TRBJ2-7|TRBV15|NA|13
CATSRDRAREQYF
TGTGCCACCAGCAGAGACAGGGCGAGGGAGCAGTACTTC
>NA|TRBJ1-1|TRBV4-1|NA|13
CASSLLFGTEAFF
TGCGCCAGCAGCCTTTTATTTGGGACTGAAGCTTTCTTT
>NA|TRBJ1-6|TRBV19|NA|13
CASSIRQRPPLHF
TGTGCCAGTAGCATCAGGCAGCGGCCTCCCCTCCACTTT
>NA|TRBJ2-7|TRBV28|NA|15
CASRRLRDGAYEQYF
TGTGCCAGCAGACGGCTCCGGGACGGGGCCTACGAGCAGTACTTC
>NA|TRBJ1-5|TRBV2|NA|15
CASSEGQLSNQPQHF
TGTGCCAGCAGTGAAGGACAGTTGAGCAATCAGCCCCAGCATTTT
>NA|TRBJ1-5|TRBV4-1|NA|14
CASSQVQGNQPQHF
TGCGCCAGCAGCCAGGTTCAGGGGAATCAGCCCCAGCATTTT
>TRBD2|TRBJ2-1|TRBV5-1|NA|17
CASSSQPTSGGAYEQFF
TGCGCCAGCAGCTCCCAGCCTACTAGCGGGGGGGCCTATGAGCAGTTCTTC
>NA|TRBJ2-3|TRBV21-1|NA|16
CASTEGQTLITDTQYF
TGTGCCAGCACGGAGGGACAGACTTTGATTACAGATACGCAGTATTTT
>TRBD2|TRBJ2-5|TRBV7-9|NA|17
CASSLASGGAARETQYF
TGTGCCAGCAGCTTAGCCAGCGGGGGGGCCGCTCGGGAGACCCAGTACTTC
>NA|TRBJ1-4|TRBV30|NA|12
CAWSVSSEKLFF
TGTGCCTGGAGTGTATCAAGCGAAAAACTGTTTTTT
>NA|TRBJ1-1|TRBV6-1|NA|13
CASSEQGNTEAFF
TGTGCCAGCAGTGAACAAGGGAACACTGAAGCTTTCTTT
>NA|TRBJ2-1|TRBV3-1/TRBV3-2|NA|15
CASSQVWTPANEQFF
TGTGCCAGCAGCCAGGTTTGGACACCGGCCAATGAGCAGTTCTTC
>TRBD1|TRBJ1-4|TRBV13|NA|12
CASSLGTAELFF
TGTGCCAGCAGCCTAGGGACAGCGGAACTGTTTTTT
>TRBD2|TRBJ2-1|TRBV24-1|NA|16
CATSGTSGGSYNEQFF
TGTGCCACCAGTGGGACTAGCGGGGGTAGTTACAATGAGCAGTTCTTC